This T cell receptor beta chain emerged from a study of tumor-infiltrating lymphocytes in primary liver carcinoma. Findings and caveats of the study: Lower overlap was observed for tumor-adjacent and tumor-blood pairs relative to tumor region pairs. No more than about 8-24% of top clones could be seen in all five tumor regions.

This CDR3 region has 15 residues. Germline V gene data show CDR1 as MNHEY and CDR2 as SVGAGI. Comment on this clonotype: Its target is unknown. Sequence at one end of the junction differs from germline and may be a read error.

Unsorted bulk tissue of about 20-32 mg yielded co-extracted RNA and DNA. A primer in the constant region served to generate TCR beta cDNA from around 500 ng of total RNA. It was through three nested multiplex PCR rounds of slightly modified ARM-PCR that TCR beta libraries arose. It was with TRBV1-TRBV30 forward primers and a C-beta reverse primer that the first two PCR rounds were run, at approximately 10 cycles each. TCRdb re-called the multiplex PCR reads through MiXCR, storing one row per CDR3 protein. The table records under 130,000 distinct CDR3 sequences, around 83% of them present only once. The sample was liver tumor tissue from sampling region 3. Sample subset: tumor region T3, left-lateral pole. J is TRBJ2-2 and V is TRBV6-5, with D perhaps TRBD2 (6 bases). This clonotype was sampled from a man aged 40-55 years with primary liver carcinoma and hepatitis B virus infection. The CDR3 region has the DNA TGTGCCAGCAGCGTATCGGGACTCTCTGACGGGCAGCTGTTTTTT. Translation: CASSVSGLSDGQLFF.